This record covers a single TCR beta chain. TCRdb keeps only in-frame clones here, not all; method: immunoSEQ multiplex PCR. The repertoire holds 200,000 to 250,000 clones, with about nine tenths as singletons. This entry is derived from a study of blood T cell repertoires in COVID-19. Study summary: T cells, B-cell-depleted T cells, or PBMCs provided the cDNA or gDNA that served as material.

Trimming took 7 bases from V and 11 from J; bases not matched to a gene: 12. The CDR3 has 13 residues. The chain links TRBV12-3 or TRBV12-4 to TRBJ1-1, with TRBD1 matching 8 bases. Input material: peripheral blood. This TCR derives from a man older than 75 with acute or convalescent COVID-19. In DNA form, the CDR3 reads TGTGCCAGCACCAGTTCGACAGGGGCTAGGGCTTTCTTT. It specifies CASTSSTGARAFF.